This T cell receptor beta chain was sequenced during a study of blood T cell repertoires in COVID-19 (dated by TCRdb to 2018 to 2020). About the full investigation: Samples from collaborators originated in the United States, Italy and Spain and spanned both the acute and convalescent phases of COVID-19. The prospective study material was composed of cDNA or gDNA derived from T cells, B-cell-depleted T cells, or PBMCs. The dataset comprised deeply sampled blood TCRbeta repertoires from subjects exposed to, actively infected with, or recovered from COVID-19. The repertoires were released in a freely available public database intended as a resource for research on the immune response to SARS-CoV-2. Samples came from the ongoing ImmuneRACE study (first 160 participants) plus 1,254 subjects from 6 global collaborators. A de-identified subject ID, COVID-19 status, age in years and sex were almost always included in the sample metadata. HLA class I and class II types, where available, came from metadata supplied by the sample provider rather than from assay-based typing.

In Seattle, one collaborating source enrolled patients while the infection was active and tracked those patients longitudinally over the course of disease. Each collaborating institution followed its own protocols to collect whole blood in K2EDTA tubes. Collaborator samples were shipped for TCRbeta analysis as frozen whole blood, isolated PBMCs, or DNA extracted from either sample type. TCRbeta CDR3 regions were amplified from genomic DNA using the immunoSEQ Assay, a bias-controlled multiplex PCR. The authors processed their data as follows. Within the assay, amplification of reference gene primers was used to estimate how many nucleated cells each sample contained. Sequence reads were collapsed and filtered to measure the absolute abundance of every unique TCRbeta CDR3 rearrangement. For each sample, productive Simpson clonality was calculated as the square root of Simpson's diversity index across productive rearrangements. TCRdb's version of the immuneACCESS table is confined to in-frame rearrangements and falls short of the full clone set. An unresolved V gene accounts for under half of the shortfall where checked; the remainder is of unknown origin. The V and J calls and clone size are taken from that table; D and trimming were inferred from the DNA. This sample has about 56,000 clones in its table, and 89% of those were observed once. The top ten hold more than 40% of the sample.

V was cut back by 6 bases and J by 0 bases, leaving a gap of 17 bases between them. The germline V gene (reference sequence) gives CDR1 as LNHDA and CDR2 as SQIVND. Inclusive of the bounding cysteine and phenylalanine, the CDR3 is 16 residues long. The only DNA kept is the CDR3, 48 bases in frame from the first base. As for this clone: Its antigen is not yet known. Base qualities are not provided; no much larger clone lies one nucleotide away.

Beyond this particular receptor, the publication reports: How much clinical and demographic metadata was included differed by source and by participant, and the metadata was provided uncurated.

What was sequenced was peripheral blood. This chain joins TRBV19 to TRBJ1-1; D gene: possibly TRBD1, on 6 matching bases. The sequence came from a woman aged 60 to 75 with COVID-19, enrolled during active disease. The encoded CDR3 is CASSRPRDNLNTEAFF. The DNA sequence is as follows: TGTGCCAGTAGCCGCCCCCGGGACAACCTGAACACTGAAGCTTTCTTT.